This T cell receptor (beta chain) was recovered during a study of cytomegalovirus exposure and HLA in healthy donors. A remark on this clone: Its antigen is unidentified.

The length of the CDR3 is 14 residues. Per germline, CDR1 MNHEY and CDR2 SMNVEV (reference sequence). The germline V and J ends were trimmed by 5 bases and 4 bases, with 14 bases remaining between them. It was with 60 Vbeta and 13 Jbeta primers that the PCR ran. Here immunoSEQ multiplex PCR was the method, and the copy in TCRdb shows in-frame clones only, minus some. This sample's table has over 100,000 clones. Study results and limitations: According to an earlier analysis, most TCR beta V segments yielded productive rearrangements about 87% or about 30% of the time.

V is TRBV27 and J is TRBJ1-2; possible D gene TRBD1, 5 bases. The material sequenced was PBMCs. The TCR comes from a man aged 25-45 years in good health and CMV-seronegative. The CDR3 region is CASSKLPDSYGYTF. CDR3 DNA: TGTGCCAGCAGTAAACTGCCCGACAGCTATGGCTACACCTTC.